The T cell receptor beta chain described here comes from a study of spatial heterogeneity in lung cancer. TCRdb re-called the 5' RACE reads through MiXCR, storing one row per CDR3 protein. The sample holds under 45,000 distinct CDR3 sequences, about 7.9% seen once. Time point: blood at routine non-recurrence follow-up after resection. Germline V lookup: CDR1 SGHTS, CDR2 YDEGEE. This CDR3 contains 15 residues. The ends were cut back, 0 bases at V and 0 bases at J, with 7 bases in the middle. This chain uses TRBV5-8 with TRBJ1-5; no clear D. The clonotype originates from a male donor with early-stage non-small cell lung cancer. The source material was PBMCs, sampled at follow-up. CDR3 nucleotides: TGTGCCAGCAGCTTGGCACAGAATAGCAATCAGCCCCAGCATTTT. Translating it yields CASSLAQNSNQPQHF.